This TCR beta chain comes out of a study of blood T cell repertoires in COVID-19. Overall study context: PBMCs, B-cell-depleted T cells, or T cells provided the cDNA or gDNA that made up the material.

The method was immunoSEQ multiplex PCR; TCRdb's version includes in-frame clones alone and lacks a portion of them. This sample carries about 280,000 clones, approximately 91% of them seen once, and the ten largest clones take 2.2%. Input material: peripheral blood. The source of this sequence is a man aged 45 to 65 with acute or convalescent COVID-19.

Here the CDR3 reads CASSLDSGGALEQYF. The CDR3 DNA is TGTGCCAGCAGCTTAGATAGCGGGGGGGCCCTCGAGCAGTACTTC. The chain is built from TRBV7-9 and TRBJ2-7; the match to TRBD2 covers 11 bases. The CDR3 consists of 15 residues. Germline CDR1 is SEHNR and CDR2 is FQNEAQ (reference sequence). The trim removed 1 base at V and 6 bases at J, leaving 5 bases unmatched.